Given below is one TCR beta chain in context. Its antigen is undetermined. Each sample had at least 7 million PBMCs isolated. At least 5.5 micrograms of total RNA were extracted per sample. This specimen comes from a study of blood T cells in healthy people across ages. Overall study results and limits: Both higher diversity and more naive CD4+ cells marked long-lived donors when set against aged donors.

Alongside a J-beta primer mix, a sample-barcoded 5' primer served in a second PCR lasting about 6 to 12 cycles. The authors tagged each cDNA molecule using a template-switch adaptor with 12 random nucleotides. MiXCR was run by TCRdb on the 5' RACE reads, yielding one entry per CDR3 protein. The table has 650,000 to 1,000,000 distinct CDR3 sequences, around 36% seen once. Germline assignment: CDR1 MNHNS and CDR2 SASEGT. The CDR3 spans 15 residues. The ends lost 6 bases at V and 0 bases at J; junction bases unmatched: 5. The genes are TRBV6-1 and TRBJ1-2, with 9 bases matching TRBD1. The source of this sequence is a young man in good health. The sequencing sample was made of blood. This CDR3 is CASREQGAANYGYTF. CDR3 DNA: TGTGCCAGCAGGGAACAGGGGGCTGCTAACTATGGCTACACCTTC.